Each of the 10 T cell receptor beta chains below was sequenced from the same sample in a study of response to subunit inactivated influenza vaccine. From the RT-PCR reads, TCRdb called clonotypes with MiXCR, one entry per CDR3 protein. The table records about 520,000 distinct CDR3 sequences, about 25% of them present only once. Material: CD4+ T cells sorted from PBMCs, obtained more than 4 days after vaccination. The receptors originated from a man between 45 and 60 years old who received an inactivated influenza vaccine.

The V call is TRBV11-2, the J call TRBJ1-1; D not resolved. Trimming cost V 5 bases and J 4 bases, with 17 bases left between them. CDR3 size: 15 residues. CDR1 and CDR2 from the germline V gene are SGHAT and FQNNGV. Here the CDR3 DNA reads TGTGCCAGCAGCCCCCGGGAGAGACATACCACTGAAGCTTTCTTT. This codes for CASSPRERHTTEAFF.

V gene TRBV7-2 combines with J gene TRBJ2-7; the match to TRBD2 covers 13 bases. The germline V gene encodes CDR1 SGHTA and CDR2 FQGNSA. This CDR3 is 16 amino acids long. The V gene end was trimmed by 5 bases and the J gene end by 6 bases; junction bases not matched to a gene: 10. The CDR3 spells CASSENPGLAGLEQYF. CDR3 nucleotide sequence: TGTGCCAGCAGCGAGAACCCGGGACTAGCGGGACTCGAGCAGTACTTC. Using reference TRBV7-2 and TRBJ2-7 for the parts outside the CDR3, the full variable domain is GAGVSQSPSNKVTEKGKDVELRCDPISGHTALYWYRQSLGQGLEFLIYFQGNSAPDKSGLPSDRFSAERTGGSVSTLTIQRTQQEDSAVYLCASSENPGLAGLEQYFGPGTRLTVT.

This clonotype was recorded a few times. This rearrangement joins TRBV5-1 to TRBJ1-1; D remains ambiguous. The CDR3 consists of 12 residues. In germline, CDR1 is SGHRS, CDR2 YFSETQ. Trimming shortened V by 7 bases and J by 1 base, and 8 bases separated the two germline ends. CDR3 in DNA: TGCGCCAGCGGTAGGAGGAACACTGAAGCTTTCTTT. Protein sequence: CASGRRNTEAFF.

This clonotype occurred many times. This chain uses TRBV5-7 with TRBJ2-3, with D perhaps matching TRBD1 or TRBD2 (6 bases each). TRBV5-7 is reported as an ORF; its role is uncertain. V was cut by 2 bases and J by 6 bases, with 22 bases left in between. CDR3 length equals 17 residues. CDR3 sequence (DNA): TGTGCCAGCAGCTTTATGGGGGGCCTCACTACTGTGGATACGCAGTATTTT. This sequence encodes CASSFMGGLTTVDTQYF.

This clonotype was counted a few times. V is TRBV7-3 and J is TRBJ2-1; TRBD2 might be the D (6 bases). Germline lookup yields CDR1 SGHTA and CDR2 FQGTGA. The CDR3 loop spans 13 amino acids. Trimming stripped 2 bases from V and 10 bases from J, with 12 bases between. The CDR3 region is CASSLLLGGEQFF. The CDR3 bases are TGTGCCAGCAGCTTACTCCTTGGAGGGGAGCAGTTCTTC.

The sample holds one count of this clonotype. This CDR3 is CSVDPGQGGGETQYF. CDR3 in DNA: TGCAGCGTTGACCCGGGACAGGGAGGGGGTGAGACCCAGTACTTC. V usage is TRBV29-1 and J usage is TRBJ2-5, with 9 bases lining up with TRBD1. V was clipped by 3 bases and J by 5 bases; unmatched bases: 10. The CDR3 loop spans 15 amino acids. From germline, CDR1 is SQVTM and CDR2 ANQGSEA.

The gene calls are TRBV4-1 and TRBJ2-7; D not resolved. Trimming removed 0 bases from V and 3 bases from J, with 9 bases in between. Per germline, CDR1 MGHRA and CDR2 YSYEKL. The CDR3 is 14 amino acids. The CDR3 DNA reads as TGCGCCAGCAGCCAAGATATGGGCAGCTACGAGCAGTACTTC. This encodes CASSQDMGSYEQYF.

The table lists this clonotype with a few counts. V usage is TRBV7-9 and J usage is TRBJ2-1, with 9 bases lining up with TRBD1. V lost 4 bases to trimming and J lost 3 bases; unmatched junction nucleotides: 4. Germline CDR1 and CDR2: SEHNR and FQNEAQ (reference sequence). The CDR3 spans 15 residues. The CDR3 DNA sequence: TGTGCCAGCAGCTCACGGGACAGGGACTACAATGAGCAGTTCTTC. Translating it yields CASSSRDRDYNEQFF.

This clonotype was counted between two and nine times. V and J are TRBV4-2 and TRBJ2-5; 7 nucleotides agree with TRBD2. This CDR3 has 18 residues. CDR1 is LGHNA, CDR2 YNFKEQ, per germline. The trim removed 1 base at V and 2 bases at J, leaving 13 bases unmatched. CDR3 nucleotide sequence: TGTGCCAGCAGCCAAGTAGTAACCTTAGGACTAGGGCAAGAGACCCAGTACTTC. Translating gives CASSQVVTLGLGQETQYF.

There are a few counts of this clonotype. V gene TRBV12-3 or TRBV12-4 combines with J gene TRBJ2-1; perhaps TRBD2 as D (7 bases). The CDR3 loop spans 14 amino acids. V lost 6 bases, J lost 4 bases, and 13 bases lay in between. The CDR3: CASRGGPGYNEQFF. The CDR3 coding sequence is TGTGCCAGCAGGGGGGGGCCAGGTTACAATGAGCAGTTCTTC.